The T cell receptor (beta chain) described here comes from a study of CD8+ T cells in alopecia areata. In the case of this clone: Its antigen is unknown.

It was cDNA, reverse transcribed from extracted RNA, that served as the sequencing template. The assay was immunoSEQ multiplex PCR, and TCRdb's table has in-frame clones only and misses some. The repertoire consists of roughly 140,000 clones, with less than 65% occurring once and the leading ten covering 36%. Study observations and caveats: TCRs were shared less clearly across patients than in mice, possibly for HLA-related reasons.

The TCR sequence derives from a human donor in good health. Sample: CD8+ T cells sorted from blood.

CDR3 in DNA: TGTGCCAGTAGCGGTACGAACACCGGGGAGCTGTTTTTT. It specifies CASSGTNTGELFF. The chain links TRBV27 to TRBJ2-2; possibly TRBD2 for D (6 bases). V was clipped by 9 bases and J by 0 bases, with 8 bases between them. This CDR3 region has 13 residues. The germline V gene encodes CDR1 MNHEY and CDR2 SMNVEV (reference sequence).